The TCR beta chain under discussion was sequenced for a study of sequential checkpoint blockade in melanoma (dated by TCRdb to about 2019). Turning to the overall study: Patients were assigned by 1:1 randomization to either first-line nivolumab followed by ipilimumab (arm A) or ipilimumab followed by nivolumab (arm B). Maintenance nivolumab came after both trial sequences. Study-wide findings and limitations: The response-prediction model combining TCR metrics and mutation burden needs validation in larger, independent patient cohorts.

The immunoSEQ Assay was used to immunosequence TCRbeta CDR3 regions from genomic DNA. Genomic DNA was amplified by bias-controlled multiplex PCR before high-throughput sequencing. The paper's processing steps were these. To quantify the absolute abundance of each unique TCRbeta CDR3 region, the sequences were collapsed and filtered. Clonality, defined as 1 minus Pielou's evenness, was calculated using only productive rearrangements. Clones with significantly greater frequencies in on-treatment versus baseline samples were identified using a previously published method. Not all clones reach the TCRdb copy of this immuneACCESS table, which keeps in-frame sequences only. Checked studies attribute under half of the gap to unresolved V genes and leave the rest unexplained. V and J calls and clone size follow that table, whereas D and trimming were derived from the DNA. Recorded for this sample are 15,000 or so clones; approximately 48% of them occurred a single time. The top ten clonotypes cover around 15% of the sample.

According to the study, the label for this sample's treatment or condition signals: randomized to nivolumab then ipilimumab (arm A) or the reverse (arm B). No trial patient had received prior DNA-damaging chemotherapy. On a FACS Aria II flow cytometer, live CD3+CD8+ cells that were negative for CD19 and CD56 were sorted from thawed PBMCs. The samples were obtained from melanoma patients enrolled in CheckMate 064, an open-label, randomized phase II trial testing sequential checkpoint blockade. Leukapheresis was used to collect peripheral blood mononuclear cells, which were then purified with Ficoll-Paque and frozen in human serum with roughly 9.8% DMSO. Purity of sorted blood CD3+CD8+ cells was verified at >95% immediately after sorting, followed by DNA extraction. Cut back by 4 bases and 0 bases, the V and J ends lie 10 bases apart. The germline V gene (reference sequence) sets CDR1 to MNHNY and CDR2 to SVGAGI. Reading from cysteine to phenylalanine, the CDR3 counts 15 amino acids. CDR3 DNA is the only sequence kept; it has 45 bases, read in frame from the first base.

About this clone itself: This receptor's antigen is unknown. Per-base quality was not reported, and no clone a single base away is much larger than it.

This receptor was obtained from a human donor with melanoma. The V gene is TRBV6-6 and the J gene is TRBJ1-3, with TRBD1 tentatively as D gene (6 bases match). The sample consisted of CD8+ T cells sorted from blood (inferred from file names), taken from a patient given nivolumab and ipilimumab in sequence. The sequenced DNA is TGTGCCAGCAGTTTCGGGACAAACTCTGGAAACACCATATATTTT. This yields the protein CASSFGTNSGNTIYF.